In its sample, the clone carrying this T cell receptor beta chain was seen many times. Its matching antigen is unknown. This sample is drawn from a study of Graves' ophthalmopathy and Graves' hyperthyroidism. Findings and caveats of the study: Most thyroid clonotypes expanded beyond 0.001 frequency were also found in blood.

Amplification of TCR beta CDR3 regions used RNA transcripts. After a first-round RT-PCR with HTBI primers, a second-round multiplex PCR was run. TCRdb reanalysed the multiplex PCR reads using MiXCR and keeps one entry per CDR3 protein. The sample includes about 550,000 distinct CDR3 sequences, approximately 35% seen only once; the top ten take around 4%. Uncontrolled infections, pregnancy, lactation or other autoimmune diseases led to patient exclusion. The CDR3 is made up of 13 amino acids. The ends lost 3 bases at V and 3 bases at J; junction bases unmatched: 1. Germline V gives CDR1 SGHTA, CDR2 FQGNSA.

The source material was peripheral blood or thyroid tissue (not recorded which). V is TRBV7-2 and J is TRBJ1-1; 7 bases are a match to TRBD1. The TCR sequence derives from an adult man with Graves' hyperthyroidism. The CDR3 nucleotides read TGTGCCAGCAGCTTTACAGGGGACACTGAAGCTTTCTTT. Its protein product is CASSFTGDTEAFF.